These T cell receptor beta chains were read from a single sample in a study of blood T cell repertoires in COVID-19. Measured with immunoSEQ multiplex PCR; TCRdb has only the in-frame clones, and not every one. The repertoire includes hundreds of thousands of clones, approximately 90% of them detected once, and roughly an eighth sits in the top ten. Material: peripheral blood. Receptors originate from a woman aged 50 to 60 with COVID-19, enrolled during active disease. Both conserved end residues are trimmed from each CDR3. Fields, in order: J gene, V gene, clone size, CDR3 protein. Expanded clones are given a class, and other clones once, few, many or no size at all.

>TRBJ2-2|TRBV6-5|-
ASSRGQFNTGELF
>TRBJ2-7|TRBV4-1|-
ASSPGTLGSNEQY
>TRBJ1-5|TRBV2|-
ASSEPRGSYSNQPQH
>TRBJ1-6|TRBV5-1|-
ASSLAGGRFNSPLH
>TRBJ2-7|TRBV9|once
ASPGTSSEQY
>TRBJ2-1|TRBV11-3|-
ASARTGSEQF
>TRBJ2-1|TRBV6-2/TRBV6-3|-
ASSYSGGAGEQF
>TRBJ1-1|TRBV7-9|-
ASSSRGTGNTEAF
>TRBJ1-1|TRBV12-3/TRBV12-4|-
ASSLRLNTEAF
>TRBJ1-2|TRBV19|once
ASSESGGAYGYT
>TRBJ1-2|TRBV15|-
ATSGQGGYGYT
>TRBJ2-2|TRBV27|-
AGGTGRTGELF
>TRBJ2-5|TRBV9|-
ASSVEREAAETQY
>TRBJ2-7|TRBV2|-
ASSETRQSQGEQY
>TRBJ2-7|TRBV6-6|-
ASRRGTVQT
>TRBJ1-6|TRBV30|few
AWSVRLSPLH
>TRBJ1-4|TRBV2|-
ASRRIFVGRSGEKLF
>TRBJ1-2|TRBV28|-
ASSLSEGRVYGYT
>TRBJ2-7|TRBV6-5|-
ASRGGSSYEQY
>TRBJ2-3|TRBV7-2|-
ASSSSGAYTDTQY
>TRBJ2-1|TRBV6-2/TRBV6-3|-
ASSPFRAGAFHNEQF
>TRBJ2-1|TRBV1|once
TSSGLAVSSYNEQF
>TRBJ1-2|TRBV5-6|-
ASARGGTSYGYT
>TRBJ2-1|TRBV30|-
AWTGRGGSEQF
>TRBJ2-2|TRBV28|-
ASSRGSRTGELF
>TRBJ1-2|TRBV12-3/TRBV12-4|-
ASGRIHGYT
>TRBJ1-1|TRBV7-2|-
ASSLSLREAF
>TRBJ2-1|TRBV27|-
ASSFAGRYNEQF
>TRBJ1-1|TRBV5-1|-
ASSLAGQANTEAF
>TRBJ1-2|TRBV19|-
ASSITGSSGYGYT
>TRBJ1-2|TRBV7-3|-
ASSLSGVGYT
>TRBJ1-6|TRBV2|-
ASSELAGSYNSPLH
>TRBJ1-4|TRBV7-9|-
ASSQSITDEKLF
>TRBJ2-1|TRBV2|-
ASSPTQRYNEQF
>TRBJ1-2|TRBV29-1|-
SVDRGGSYGYT
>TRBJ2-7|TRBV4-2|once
ASSQDLGGYEQY
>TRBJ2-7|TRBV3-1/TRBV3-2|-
ASSPLRALDYEQY
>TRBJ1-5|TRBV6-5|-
ASSYGGNQPQH
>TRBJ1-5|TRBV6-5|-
ASRRTYNQPQH
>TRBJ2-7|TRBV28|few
ASSLLQGSSYEQY
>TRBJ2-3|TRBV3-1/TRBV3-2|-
ASPERAGTDTQY
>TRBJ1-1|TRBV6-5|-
ATLGVNTEAF
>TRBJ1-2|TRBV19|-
ASSTSVGGAGGYT